The clone carrying this T cell receptor (beta chain) appeared once. Germline V gives CDR1 MDHEN, CDR2 SYDVKM. J gave up 0 bases and V 3 bases, and 5 bases lay outside the gene matches. The CDR3 extends over 16 amino acids. The record originates from a study of Graves' ophthalmopathy and Graves' hyperthyroidism. Across the whole study: Pretreatment peripheral blood was obtained at initial diagnosis.

A diagnosis was made from clinical symptoms together with serum thyroxine, TRAb, thyroid ultrasound and orbital computed tomography. As the template, RNA transcripts were used to amplify TCR beta CDR3 regions. In the first round, RT-PCR was carried out with HTBI primers, and a multiplex PCR formed the second round. Each CDR3 protein gets one entry after TCRdb re-called the multiplex PCR reads with MiXCR. The sample yields a few hundred thousand distinct CDR3 sequences, 20% to 25% seen once. Input material: peripheral blood. V usage is TRBV28 and J usage is TRBJ2-7, with TRBD2 matching over 10 bases. This TCR was sampled from a woman between 45 and 65 years old with Graves' ophthalmopathy. The DNA of the CDR3 is TGTGCCAGCAGTTTCGTTGGACTAGCGGTCTCCTACGAGCAGTACTTC. Protein product: CASSFVGLAVSYEQYF.